This TCR beta chain appears in the sequencing data of a study of T-cell reconstitution after alpha-beta-depleted transplantation in children. About this clonotype itself: Antigen specificity is unknown.

Germline V gene data show CDR1 as SGHRS and CDR2 as YFSETQ. The germline V and J ends were trimmed by 2 bases and 0 bases, with 9 bases remaining between them. CDR3 length: 14 amino acids. General study findings and limits: Some patients showed high day-60 TCRbeta diversity, which derived from surviving recipient T cells and thymic progenitors. The main origin of T-cell counts and diversity one year after transplant was newly produced T cells. In patients about two months after transplant, alpha-beta T cells reportedly arose from several hundred expanded graft clones.

Preparation of the TCRbeta library was carried out with unique molecular identifiers. TCRdb re-called the PCR reads with MiXCR, one entry per CDR3 protein. The table records about 980,000 distinct CDR3 sequences, about 29% of them present only once. The TCR was taken from a boy younger than two who had a stem cell transplant for SCID, so the T cells may come from the graft donor. The material sequenced was PBMCs, mostly from graft donor cells, taken 360 days after TCRalphabeta/CD19-depleted stem cell transplant. The genes are TRBV5-1 and TRBJ2-7; D unclear. CDR3 bases: TGCGCCAGCAGCTTTGGGTTCAGCTCCTACGAGCAGTACTTC. Translation gives CASSFGFSSYEQYF.